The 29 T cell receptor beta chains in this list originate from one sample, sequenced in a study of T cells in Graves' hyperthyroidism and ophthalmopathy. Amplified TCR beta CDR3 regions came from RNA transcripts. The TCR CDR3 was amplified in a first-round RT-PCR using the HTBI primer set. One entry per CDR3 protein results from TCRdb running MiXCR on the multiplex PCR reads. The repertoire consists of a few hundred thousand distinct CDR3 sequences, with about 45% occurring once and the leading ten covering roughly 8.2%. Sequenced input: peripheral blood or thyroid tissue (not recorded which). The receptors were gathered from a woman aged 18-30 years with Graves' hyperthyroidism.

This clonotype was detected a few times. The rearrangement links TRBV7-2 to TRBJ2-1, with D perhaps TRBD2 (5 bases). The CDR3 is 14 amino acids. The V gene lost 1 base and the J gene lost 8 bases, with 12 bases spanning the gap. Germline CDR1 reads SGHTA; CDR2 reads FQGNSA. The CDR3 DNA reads TGTGCCAGCAGCTTAGGGAGCGGCGCCGATGAGCAGTTCTTC. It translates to CASSLGSGADEQFF.

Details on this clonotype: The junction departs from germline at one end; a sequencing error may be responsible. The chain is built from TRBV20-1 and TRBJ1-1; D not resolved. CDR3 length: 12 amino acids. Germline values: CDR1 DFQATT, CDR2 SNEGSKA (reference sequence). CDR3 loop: CSAKVGESEASF. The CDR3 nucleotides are TGCAGTGCTAAAGTTGGGGAAAGTGAAGCTTCCTTT.

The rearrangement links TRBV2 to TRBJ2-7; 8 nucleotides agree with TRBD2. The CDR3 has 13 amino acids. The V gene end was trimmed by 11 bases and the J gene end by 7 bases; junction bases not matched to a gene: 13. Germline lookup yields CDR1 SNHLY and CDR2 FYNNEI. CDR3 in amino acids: CAVLGGAGNEQYF. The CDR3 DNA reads TGTGCCGTCCTCGGGGGGGCTGGCAATGAGCAGTACTTC.

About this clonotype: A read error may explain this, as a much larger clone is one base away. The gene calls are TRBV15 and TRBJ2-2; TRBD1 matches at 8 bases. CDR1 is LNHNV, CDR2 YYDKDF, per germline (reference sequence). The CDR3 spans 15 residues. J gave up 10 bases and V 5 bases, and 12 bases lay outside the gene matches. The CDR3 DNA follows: TGTGCCACCAGCTCACACAGGGGGAGCAACGAGGAGCTGTTTTTT. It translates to CATSSHRGSNEELFF.

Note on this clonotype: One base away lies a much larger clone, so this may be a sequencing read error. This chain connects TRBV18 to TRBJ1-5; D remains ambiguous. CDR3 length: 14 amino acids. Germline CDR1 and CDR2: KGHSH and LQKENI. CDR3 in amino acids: CASSRSRANQPRHF. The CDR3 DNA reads TGTGCCAGCTCACGATCGCGGGCGAATCAGCCCCGGCATTTT.

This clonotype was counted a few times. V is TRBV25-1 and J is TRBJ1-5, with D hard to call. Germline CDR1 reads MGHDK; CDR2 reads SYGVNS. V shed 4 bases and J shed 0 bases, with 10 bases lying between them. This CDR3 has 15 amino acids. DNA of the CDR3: TGTGCCAGCAGTGCTAGCGACGCTAGCAATCAGCCCCAGCATTTT. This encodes CASSASDASNQPQHF.

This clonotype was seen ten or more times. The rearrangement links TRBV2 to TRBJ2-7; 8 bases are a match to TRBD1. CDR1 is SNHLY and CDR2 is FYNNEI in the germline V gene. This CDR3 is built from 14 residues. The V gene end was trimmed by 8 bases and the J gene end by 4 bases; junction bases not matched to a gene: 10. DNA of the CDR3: TGTGCCAGCGACCGGGCGACAGGGGTATACGAGCAGTACTTC. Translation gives CASDRATGVYEQYF.

In DNA form, the CDR3 reads TGCAGTGCTAGTGGTGGGGACGCCTACAATGAGACCCAGTACTTC. Translated, it gives CSASGGDAYNETQYF. This chain links TRBV20-1 with TRBJ2-5; D may correspond to TRBD1 or TRBD2 (5 bases each). CDR1 is DFQATT and CDR2 is SNEGSKA in the germline V gene (reference sequence). Trimming removed 3 bases at V and 5 bases at J, with 19 bases between. The CDR3 is 15 residues long.

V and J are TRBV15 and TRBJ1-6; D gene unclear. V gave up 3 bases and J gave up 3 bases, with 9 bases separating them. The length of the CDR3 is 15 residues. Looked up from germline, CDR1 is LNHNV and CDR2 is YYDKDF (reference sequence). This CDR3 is CATSSRVNYNSPLHF. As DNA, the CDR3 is TGTGCCACCAGCAGTAGGGTGAACTATAATTCACCCCTCCACTTT.

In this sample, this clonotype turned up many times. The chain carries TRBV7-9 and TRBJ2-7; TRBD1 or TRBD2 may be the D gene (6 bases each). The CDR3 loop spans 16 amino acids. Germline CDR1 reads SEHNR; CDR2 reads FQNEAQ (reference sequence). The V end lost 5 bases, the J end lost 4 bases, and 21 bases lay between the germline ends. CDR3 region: CASSPIGGNRIYEQYF. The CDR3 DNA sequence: TGTGCCAGCAGCCCTATAGGGGGGAACAGAATTTACGAGCAGTACTTC. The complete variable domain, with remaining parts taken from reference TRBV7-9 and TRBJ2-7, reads DTGVSQNPRHKITKRGQNVTFRCDPISEHNRLYWYRQTLGQGPEFLTYFQNEAQLEKSRLLSDRFSAERPKGSFSTLEIQRTEQGDSAMYLCASSPIGGNRIYEQYFGPGTRLTVT.

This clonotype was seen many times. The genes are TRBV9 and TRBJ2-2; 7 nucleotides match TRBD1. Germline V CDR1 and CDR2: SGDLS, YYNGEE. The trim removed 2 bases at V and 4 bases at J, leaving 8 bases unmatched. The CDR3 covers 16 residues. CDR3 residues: CASSVSAGGSTGELFF. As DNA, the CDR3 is TGTGCCAGCAGCGTCTCGGCAGGGGGTTCCACCGGGGAGCTGTTTTTT.

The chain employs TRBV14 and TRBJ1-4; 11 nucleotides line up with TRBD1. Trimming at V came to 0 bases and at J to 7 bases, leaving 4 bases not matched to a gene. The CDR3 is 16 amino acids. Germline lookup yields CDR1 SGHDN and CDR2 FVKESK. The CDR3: CASSQDGGQGGEKLFF. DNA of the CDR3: TGTGCCAGCAGCCAAGACGGGGGACAGGGGGGTGAAAAACTGTTTTTT. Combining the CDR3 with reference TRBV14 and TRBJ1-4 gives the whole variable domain EAGVTQFPSHSVIEKGQTVTLRCDPISGHDNLYWYRRVMGKEIKFLLHFVKESKQDESGMPNNRFLAERTGGTYSTLKVQPAELEDSGVYFCASSQDGGQGGEKLFFGSGTQLSVL.

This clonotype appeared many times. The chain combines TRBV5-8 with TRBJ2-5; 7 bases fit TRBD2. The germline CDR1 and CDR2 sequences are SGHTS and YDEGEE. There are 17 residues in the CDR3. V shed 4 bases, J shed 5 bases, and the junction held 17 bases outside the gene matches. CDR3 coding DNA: TGTGCCAGCAGCGAAACACCATGGGGAGGGGCGGAGGAGACCCAGTACTTC. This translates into CASSETPWGGAEETQYF. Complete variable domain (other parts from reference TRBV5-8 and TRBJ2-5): EAGVTQSPTHLIKTRGQQATLRCSPISGHTSVYWYQQALGLGLQFLLWYDEGEERNRGNFPPRFSGRQFPNYSSELNVNALELEDSALYLCASSETPWGGAEETQYFGPGTRLLVL.

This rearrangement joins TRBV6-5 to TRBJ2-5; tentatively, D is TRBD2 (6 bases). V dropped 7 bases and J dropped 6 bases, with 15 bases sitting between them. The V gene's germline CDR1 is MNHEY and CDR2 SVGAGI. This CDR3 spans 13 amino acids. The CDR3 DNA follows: TGTGCCAGCATACGGGAGACGTGGCAGACCCAGTACTTC. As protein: CASIRETWQTQYF.

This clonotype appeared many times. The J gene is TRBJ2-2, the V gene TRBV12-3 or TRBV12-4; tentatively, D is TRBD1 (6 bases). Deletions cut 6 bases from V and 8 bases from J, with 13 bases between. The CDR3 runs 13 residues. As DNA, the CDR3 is TGTGCCAGCAGCCCAACAGGGACGGGGGAGCTGTTTTTT. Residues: CASSPTGTGELFF.

The CDR3 region is CASSKGTGENEKLFF. In nucleotides, the CDR3 is TGTGCCAGCAGCAAGGGGACAGGGGAGAATGAAAAACTGTTTTTT. V is TRBV7-3 and J is TRBJ1-4, with 10 bases fitting TRBD1. Germline V gene sequence: CDR1 SGHTA, CDR2 FQGTGA. Trimming at V came to 5 bases and at J to 5 bases, leaving 5 bases not matched to a gene. The CDR3 length is 15 residues.

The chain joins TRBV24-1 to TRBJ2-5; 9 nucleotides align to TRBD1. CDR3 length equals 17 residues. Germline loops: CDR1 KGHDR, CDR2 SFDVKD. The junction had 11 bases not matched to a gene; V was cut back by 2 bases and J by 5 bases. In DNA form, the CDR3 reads TGTGCCACCAGTGATTCTTCGACAGGGGGTATGAGGGAGACCCAGTACTTC. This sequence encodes CATSDSSTGGMRETQYF.

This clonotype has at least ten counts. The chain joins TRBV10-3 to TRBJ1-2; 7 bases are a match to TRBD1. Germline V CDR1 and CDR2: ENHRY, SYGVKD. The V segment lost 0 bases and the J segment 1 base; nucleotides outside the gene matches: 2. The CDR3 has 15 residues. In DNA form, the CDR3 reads TGTGCCATCAGTGAGTCAACAGGGGTTAACTATGGCTACACCTTC. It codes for CAISESTGVNYGYTF.

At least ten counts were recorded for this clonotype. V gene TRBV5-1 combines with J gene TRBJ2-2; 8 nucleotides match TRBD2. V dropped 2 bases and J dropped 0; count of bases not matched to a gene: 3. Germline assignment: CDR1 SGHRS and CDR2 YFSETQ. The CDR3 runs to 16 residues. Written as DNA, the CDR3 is TGCGCCAGCAGCTTAGTAGCGGGATCGAACACCGGGGAGCTGTTTTTT. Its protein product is CASSLVAGSNTGELFF.

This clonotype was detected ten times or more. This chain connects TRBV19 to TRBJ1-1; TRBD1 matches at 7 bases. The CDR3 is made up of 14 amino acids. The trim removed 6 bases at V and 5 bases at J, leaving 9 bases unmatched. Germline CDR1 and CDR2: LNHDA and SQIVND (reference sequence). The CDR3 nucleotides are TGTGCCAGTAGACTACAGGGGATGAGTACTGAAGCTTTCTTT. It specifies CASRLQGMSTEAFF.

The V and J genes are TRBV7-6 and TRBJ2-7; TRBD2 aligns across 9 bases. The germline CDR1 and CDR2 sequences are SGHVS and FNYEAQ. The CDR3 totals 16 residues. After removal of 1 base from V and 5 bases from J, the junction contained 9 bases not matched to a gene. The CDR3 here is CASSLGVAGERDEQYF. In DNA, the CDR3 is TGTGCCAGCAGCTTAGGGGTAGCGGGAGAGAGGGACGAGCAGTACTTC.

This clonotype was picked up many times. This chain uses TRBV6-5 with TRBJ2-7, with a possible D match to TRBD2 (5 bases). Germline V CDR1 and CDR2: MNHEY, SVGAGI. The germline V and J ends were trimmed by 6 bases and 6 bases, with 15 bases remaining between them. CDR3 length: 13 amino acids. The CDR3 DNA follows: TGTGCCAGCAGACGACGGGAACGCTTCGAGCAGTACTTC. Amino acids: CASRRRERFEQYF.

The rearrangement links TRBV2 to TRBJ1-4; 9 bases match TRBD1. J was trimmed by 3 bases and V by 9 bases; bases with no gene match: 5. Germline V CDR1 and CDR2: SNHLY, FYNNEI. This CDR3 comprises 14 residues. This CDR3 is CARGGQGSNEKLFF. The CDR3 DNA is TGTGCCAGGGGAGGACAGGGGTCTAATGAAAAACTGTTTTTT.

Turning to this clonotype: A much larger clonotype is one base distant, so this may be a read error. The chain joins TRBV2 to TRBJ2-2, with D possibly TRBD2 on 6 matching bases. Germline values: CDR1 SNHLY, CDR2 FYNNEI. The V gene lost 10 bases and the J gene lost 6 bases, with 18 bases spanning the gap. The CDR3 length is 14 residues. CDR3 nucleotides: TGTGCCATAGTACACGGGGGTCGACCCGGGGAGCTGTTTTTT. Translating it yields CAIVHGGRPGELFF.

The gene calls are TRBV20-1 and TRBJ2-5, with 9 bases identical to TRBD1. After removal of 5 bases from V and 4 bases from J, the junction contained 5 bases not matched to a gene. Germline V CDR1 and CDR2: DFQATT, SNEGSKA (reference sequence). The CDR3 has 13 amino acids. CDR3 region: CSAPQGASETQYF. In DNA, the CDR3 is TGCAGTGCTCCACAGGGGGCGTCAGAGACCCAGTACTTC.

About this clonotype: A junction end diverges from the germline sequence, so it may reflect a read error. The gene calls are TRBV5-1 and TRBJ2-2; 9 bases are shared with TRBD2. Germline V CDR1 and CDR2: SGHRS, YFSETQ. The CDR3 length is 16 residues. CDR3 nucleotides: TGCGCCAGCAGCTTGGTGGCTAGCGGGAACGCCGGGGAGCTGTTTTTT. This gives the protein CASSLVASGNAGELFF.

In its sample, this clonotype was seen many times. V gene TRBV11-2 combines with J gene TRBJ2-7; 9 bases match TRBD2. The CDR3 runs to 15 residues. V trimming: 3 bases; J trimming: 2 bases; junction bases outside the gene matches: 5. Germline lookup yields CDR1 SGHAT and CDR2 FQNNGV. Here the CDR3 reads CASSLSRLAAYEQYF. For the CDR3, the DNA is TGTGCCAGCAGCTTGAGTCGACTAGCGGCCTACGAGCAGTACTTC.

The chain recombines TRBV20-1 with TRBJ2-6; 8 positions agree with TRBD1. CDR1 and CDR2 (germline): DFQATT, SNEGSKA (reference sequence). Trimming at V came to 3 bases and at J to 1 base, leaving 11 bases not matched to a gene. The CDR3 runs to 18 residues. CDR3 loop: CSASIQGALRSGANVLTF. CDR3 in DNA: TGCAGTGCTAGTATCCAGGGGGCTTTGAGGTCTGGGGCCAACGTCCTGACTTTC.

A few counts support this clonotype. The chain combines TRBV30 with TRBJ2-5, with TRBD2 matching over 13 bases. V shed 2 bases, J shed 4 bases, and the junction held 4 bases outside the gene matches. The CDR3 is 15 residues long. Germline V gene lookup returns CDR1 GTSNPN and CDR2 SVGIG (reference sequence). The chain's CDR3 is CAWSLGLAGRETQYF. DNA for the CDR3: TGTGCCTGGAGTCTGGGACTAGCGGGGAGAGAGACCCAGTACTTC.